This T cell receptor (beta chain) was sequenced for a study of blood T cells in healthy people across ages. The overall study: Capture via template switching afforded approximately one barcoded beta molecule per two T cells.

The authors ran a second PCR of about 6 to 12 cycles using a sample-barcoded 5' primer and a J-beta primer mix. TCRdb analysed the 5' RACE reads with MiXCR anew, one entry per CDR3 protein. This sample carries about 1,400,000 distinct CDR3 sequences, 55% to 75% of them seen once, and the ten largest clones take approximately 7%. With V trimmed by 0 bases and J by 3 bases, 2 bases remained unmatched. Germline V lookup: CDR1 LGHNA, CDR2 YNFKEQ. CDR3 length: 17 amino acids. With regard to this clonotype: Its antigen is not identified.

General study results and limits: With age, beta diversity per million T cells declined roughly linearly, significantly by roughly 40. Unsorted PBMC input precluded a conclusive naive versus antigen-experienced comparison. TCR beta diversity was tightly associated with the proportion of naive T cells.

Sequencing was performed on blood. The origin of this receptor is a man between 18 and 29 years old in good health. The V gene is TRBV4-2, the J gene TRBJ2-3; 14 bases fit TRBD2. As DNA, the CDR3 is TGTGCCAGCAGCCAAGAGACTAGCGGGGGGGCGACAGATACGCAGTATTTT. It is translated as CASSQETSGGATDTQYF.